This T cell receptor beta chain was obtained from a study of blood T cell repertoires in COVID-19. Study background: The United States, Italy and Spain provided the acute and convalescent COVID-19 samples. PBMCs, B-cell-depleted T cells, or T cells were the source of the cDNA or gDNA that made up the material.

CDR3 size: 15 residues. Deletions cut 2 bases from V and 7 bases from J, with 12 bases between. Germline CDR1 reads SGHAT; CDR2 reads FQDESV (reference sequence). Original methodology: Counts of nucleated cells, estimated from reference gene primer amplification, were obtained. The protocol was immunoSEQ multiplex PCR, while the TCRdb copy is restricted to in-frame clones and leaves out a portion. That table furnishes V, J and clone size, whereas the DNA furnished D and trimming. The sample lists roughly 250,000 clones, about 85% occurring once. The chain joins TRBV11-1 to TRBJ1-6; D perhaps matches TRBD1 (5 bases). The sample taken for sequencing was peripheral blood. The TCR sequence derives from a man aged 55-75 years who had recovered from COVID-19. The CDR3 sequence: CASSLSWTYNSPLHF. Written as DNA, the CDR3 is TGTGCCAGCAGCTTAAGCTGGACATACAATTCACCCCTCCACTTT.